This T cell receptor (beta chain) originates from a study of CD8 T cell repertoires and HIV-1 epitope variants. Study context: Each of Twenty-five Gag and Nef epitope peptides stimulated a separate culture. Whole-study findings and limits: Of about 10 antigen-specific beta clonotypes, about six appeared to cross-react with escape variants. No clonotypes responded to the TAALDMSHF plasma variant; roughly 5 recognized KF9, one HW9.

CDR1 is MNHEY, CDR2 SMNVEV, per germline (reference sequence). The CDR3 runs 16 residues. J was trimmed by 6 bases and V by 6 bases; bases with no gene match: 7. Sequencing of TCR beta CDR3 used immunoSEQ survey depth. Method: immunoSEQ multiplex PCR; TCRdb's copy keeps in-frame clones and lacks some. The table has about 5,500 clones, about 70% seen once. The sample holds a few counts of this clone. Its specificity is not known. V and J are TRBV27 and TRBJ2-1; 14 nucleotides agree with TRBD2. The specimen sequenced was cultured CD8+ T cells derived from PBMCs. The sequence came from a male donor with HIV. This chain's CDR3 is CASRGTSGRIGNEQFF. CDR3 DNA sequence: TGTGCCAGCAGGGGGACTAGCGGGAGAATCGGCAATGAGCAGTTCTTC.